The sequence of this TCR beta chain was determined in a study of blood T cell repertoires in COVID-19 (dated by TCRdb to 2019 to 2021). Background on the whole study: The collaborator samples originated in the United States, Italy and Spain and spanned the acute and convalescent phases of COVID-19. The material from the prospective study consisted of cDNA or gDNA derived from T cells, B-cell-depleted T cells, or PBMCs. Subjects who had been exposed to COVID-19, were actively infected with it, or had recovered from it provided the deeply sampled blood TCRbeta repertoires that made up the dataset. The repertoires were released in a freely available public database intended as a resource for research on the immune response to SARS-CoV-2. Sample metadata almost always included a de-identified subject ID, COVID-19 status, age in years and sex. The samples were drawn from the first 160 participants of the ongoing ImmuneRACE study and from 1,254 subjects provided by 6 global collaborators. Where available, HLA class I and class II types were obtained from metadata supplied by the sample provider rather than from assay-based typing.

Whole blood was collected in K2EDTA tubes by collaborating institutions according to the institutions' own protocols. For TCRbeta analysis, collaborators shipped samples in one of three forms: frozen whole blood, isolated PBMCs, or DNA extracted from either of those sample types. The immunoSEQ Assay, a bias-controlled multiplex PCR, was used to amplify TCRbeta CDR3 regions from genomic DNA. Turning to the authors' computational methods: Within the assay, amplification of reference gene primers was used to estimate how many nucleated cells each sample contained. To quantify the absolute abundance of each unique TCRbeta CDR3 rearrangement, sequence reads were collapsed and filtered. Productive Simpson clonality was computed per sample as the square root of Simpson's diversity index over productive rearrangements. The clones in this table, taken by TCRdb from immuneACCESS, are in-frame only. Not every clone is retained; where verified, under half of the shortfall comes from an unresolved V gene, and the cause of the rest is unknown. From that table come the V and J calls and clone size; the DNA was used to work out D and trimming. A total of around 190,000 clones appear in this sample, about four fifths of them only once. Of the sample, approximately 7% is held by the ten largest clones.

The paper's findings and limits, for the study overall: The amount of clinical and demographic metadata varied by source and participant and was provided uncurated.

As concerns this clone: This receptor's antigen is unknown. There are no base qualities to consult, and no much larger clone falls within one base.

The source is a man between 65 and 85 years old with active or convalescent COVID-19. Sequencing was performed on peripheral blood.

At the DNA level, the sequence is TGTGCCAGCAGCTTACTTTCGGGGACAGGGAATGGCTACACCTTC. Its protein reads: CASSLLSGTGNGYTF. The chain joins TRBV7-9 to TRBJ1-2, with 9 junctional bases fitting TRBD1. Based on the germline V gene (reference sequence), the CDR1 and CDR2 sequences are SEHNR and FQNEAQ. V is pruned by 2 bases and J by 6 bases, leaving 7 bases of the junction without a gene match. The CDR3 runs 15 amino acids, cysteine and phenylalanine included. Here the CDR3 DNA is all that survives: 45 bases in frame from base 1. The CDR3 plus the reference TRBV7-9 and TRBJ1-2 genes for the other parts give the full variable domain: DTGVSQNPRHKITKRGQNVTFRCDPISEHNRLYWYRQTLGQGPEFLTYFQNEAQLEKSRLLSDRFSAERPKGSFSTLEIQRTEQGDSAMYLCASSLLSGTGNGYTFGSGTRLTVV.